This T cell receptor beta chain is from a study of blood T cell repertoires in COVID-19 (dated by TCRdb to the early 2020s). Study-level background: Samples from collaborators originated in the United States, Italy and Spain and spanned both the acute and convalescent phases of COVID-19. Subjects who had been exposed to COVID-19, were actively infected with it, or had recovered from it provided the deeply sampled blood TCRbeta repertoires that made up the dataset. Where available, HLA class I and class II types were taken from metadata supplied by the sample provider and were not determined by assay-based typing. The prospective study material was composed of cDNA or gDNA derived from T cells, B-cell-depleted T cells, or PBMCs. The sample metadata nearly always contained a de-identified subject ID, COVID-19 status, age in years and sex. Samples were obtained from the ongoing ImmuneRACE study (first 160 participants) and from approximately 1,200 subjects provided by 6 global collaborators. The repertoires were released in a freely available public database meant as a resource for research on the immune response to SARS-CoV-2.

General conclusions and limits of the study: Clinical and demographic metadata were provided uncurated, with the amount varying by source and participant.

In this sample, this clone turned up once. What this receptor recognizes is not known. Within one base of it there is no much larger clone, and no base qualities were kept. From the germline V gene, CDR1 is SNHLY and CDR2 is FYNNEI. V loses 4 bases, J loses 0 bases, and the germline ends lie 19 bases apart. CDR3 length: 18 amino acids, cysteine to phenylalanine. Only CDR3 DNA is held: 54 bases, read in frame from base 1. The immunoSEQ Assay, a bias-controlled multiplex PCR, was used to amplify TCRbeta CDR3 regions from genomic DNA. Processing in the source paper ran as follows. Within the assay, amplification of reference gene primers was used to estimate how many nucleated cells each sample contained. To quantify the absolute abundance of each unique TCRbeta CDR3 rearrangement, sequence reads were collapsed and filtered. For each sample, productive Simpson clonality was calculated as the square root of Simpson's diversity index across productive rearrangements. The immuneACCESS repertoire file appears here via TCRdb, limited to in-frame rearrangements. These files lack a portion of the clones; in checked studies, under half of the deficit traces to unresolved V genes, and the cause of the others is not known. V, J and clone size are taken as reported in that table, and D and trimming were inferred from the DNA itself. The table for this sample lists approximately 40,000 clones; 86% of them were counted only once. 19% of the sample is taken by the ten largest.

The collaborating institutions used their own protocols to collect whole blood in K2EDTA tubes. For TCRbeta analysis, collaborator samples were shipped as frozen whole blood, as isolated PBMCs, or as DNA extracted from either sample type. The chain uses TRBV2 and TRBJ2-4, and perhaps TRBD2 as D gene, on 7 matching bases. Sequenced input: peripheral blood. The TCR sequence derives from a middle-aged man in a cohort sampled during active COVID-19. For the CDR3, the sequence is CASSVRGEGRIAKNIQYF. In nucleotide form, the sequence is TGTGCCAGCAGTGTAAGGGGGGAGGGCCGTATAGCCAAAAACATTCAGTACTTC.